Listed here are 30 T cell receptor beta chains from one sample, sequenced in a study of blood T cell repertoires in COVID-19. The assay was immunoSEQ multiplex PCR, and TCRdb's table has in-frame clones only and misses some. Of about 200,000 clones in the sample, 70% to 90% are singletons; the top ten hold more than 1.4%. The sequenced sample consisted of peripheral blood. These receptors came from a young man with active or convalescent COVID-19.

V gene TRBV30 combines with J gene TRBJ2-7; 9 nucleotides match TRBD1. This CDR3 has 13 residues. In germline, CDR1 is GTSNPN, CDR2 SVGIG (reference sequence). V shed 5 bases and J 5 bases; nucleotides not matched to a gene: 7. The CDR3 protein is CAWGPGTGHEQYF. The CDR3, as DNA: TGTGCCTGGGGCCCCGGGACAGGGCACGAGCAGTACTTC. The full variable domain, in which reference TRBV30 and TRBJ2-7 provide the parts outside the CDR3, is SQTIHQWPATLVQPVGSPLSLECTVEGTSNPNLYWYRQAAGRGLQLLFYSVGIGQISSEVPQNLSASRPQDRQFILSSKKLLLSDSGFYLCAWGPGTGHEQYFGPGTRLTVT.

V and J are TRBV25-1 and TRBJ2-7, with 7 bases fitting TRBD1. V was pared by 6 bases and J by 3 bases, with 14 bases of the junction left unmatched. This CDR3 region has 16 residues. Germline values: CDR1 MGHDK, CDR2 SYGVNS. The CDR3 spells CASSTDKTGRGYEQYF. CDR3 bases: TGTGCCAGCAGCACGGACAAGACAGGGAGAGGCTACGAGCAGTACTTC.

The chain recombines TRBV4-2 with TRBJ2-1; D might be TRBD2 (6 bases). Germline V gives CDR1 LGHNA, CDR2 YNFKEQ. Trimming removed 1 base from V and 3 bases from J, with 13 bases in between. The length of the CDR3 is 16 residues. The DNA of the CDR3 is TGTGCCAGCAGCCAAGTGACGGGAGTCAGCTACAATGAGCAGTTCTTC. Protein product: CASSQVTGVSYNEQFF.

This clone was seen once. The chain carries TRBV28 and TRBJ2-1; D is ambiguous. Per the germline V gene, CDR1 is MDHEN and CDR2 is SYDVKM. The CDR3 is 15 residues long. V was trimmed by 6 bases and J by 0 bases, leaving 12 bases between them. CDR3 DNA: TGTGCCAGCAGAATCCTCTCGAGCTCCTACAATGAGCAGTTCTTC. This codes for CASRILSSSYNEQFF.

The rearrangement links TRBV30 to TRBJ1-5, with 11 bases identical to TRBD1. The CDR3 consists of 17 residues. Germline CDR1 is GTSNPN and CDR2 is SVGIG (reference sequence). With 5 bases clipped from V and 0 bases from J, the junction kept 9 bases outside the gene matches. The CDR3 DNA follows: TGTGCCTGGGCCCCGGGACAGGGGGATTATAGCAATCAGCCCCAGCATTTT. Translated, it gives CAWAPGQGDYSNQPQHF. The full variable domain, in which reference TRBV30 and TRBJ1-5 provide the parts outside the CDR3, is SQTIHQWPATLVQPVGSPLSLECTVEGTSNPNLYWYRQAAGRGLQLLFYSVGIGQISSEVPQNLSASRPQDRQFILSSKKLLLSDSGFYLCAWAPGQGDYSNQPQHFGDGTRLSIL.

The chain combines TRBV29-1 with TRBJ2-1; no definite D call. CDR1 and CDR2 (germline): SQVTM, ANQGSEA. Trimming took 2 bases from V and 0 from J, leaving 11 bases between them. There are 15 residues in the CDR3. Here the CDR3 reads CSVELRVSSYNEQFF. DNA of the CDR3: TGCAGCGTTGAACTCCGGGTTAGCTCCTACAATGAGCAGTTCTTC.

The chain combines TRBV30 with TRBJ2-1, with 10 bases identical to TRBD1. V shed 5 bases, J shed 8 bases, and the junction held 6 bases outside the gene matches. The CDR3 totals 13 residues. Germline CDR1 reads GTSNPN; CDR2 reads SVGIG (reference sequence). The CDR3 is CAWQGTGDHEQFF. The CDR3 nucleotides read TGTGCCTGGCAAGGGACAGGGGATCATGAGCAGTTCTTC.

The CDR3 DNA sequence: TGCGCCAGCAGGCATAGACTAGCGGGAGATGAGCAGTTCTTC. Translation: CASRHRLAGDEQFF. The rearrangement links TRBV5-1 to TRBJ2-1; 12 bases fit TRBD2. CDR3 length: 14 amino acids. The germline gives CDR1 SGHRS, CDR2 YFSETQ. Germline trimming cut 5 bases from V and 8 bases from J; bases unmatched to any gene: 5.

The V call is TRBV21-1, the J call TRBJ2-3; TRBD2 reflects the table's D call only, with no check against the DNA. TRBV21-1 is a known pseudogene. CDR3 length: 14 amino acids. Here the CDR3 reads CASSPLAPTDTQYF. CDR3 nucleotides: TGTGCCAGCAGCCCGCTAGCCCCCACAGATACGCAGTATTTT.

The rearrangement joins TRBV7-8 to TRBJ2-6; 7 bases are shared with TRBD1. V trimming: 5 bases; J trimming: 4 bases; junction bases outside the gene matches: 11. CDR3 length: 17 residues. Germline CDR1 reads SGHVS; CDR2 reads FQNEAQ. This CDR3 is CASSRTRTGVGANVLTF. The CDR3 nucleotides read TGTGCCAGCAGCCGGACCCGAACAGGGGTCGGGGCCAACGTCCTGACTTTC.

The chain carries TRBV30 and TRBJ2-1; 10 positions match TRBD2. Germline CDR1 GTSNPN, CDR2 SVGIG (reference sequence). The CDR3 spans 16 residues. After removal of 2 bases from V and 2 bases from J, the junction contained 6 bases not matched to a gene. Written as DNA, the CDR3 is TGTGCCTGGAGTACAGGACTAGCGGAGCCCTACAATGAGCAGTTCTTC. Encoded protein: CAWSTGLAEPYNEQFF.

This clone occurred once. The rearrangement uses TRBV30 and TRBJ1-1, with D hard to call. Between the trimmed V and J ends, which lost 4 bases and 4 bases, there was a span of 13 bases. The CDR3 spans 13 residues. The germline V gene has CDR1 GTSNPN and CDR2 SVGIG (reference sequence). This CDR3 is CAWTRWSFTEAFF. As DNA, the CDR3 is TGTGCCTGGACTCGGTGGAGTTTCACTGAAGCTTTCTTT.

The chain combines TRBV29-1 with TRBJ2-5, with D perhaps TRBD2 (7 bases). Germline CDR1 and CDR2: SQVTM and ANQGSEA. The CDR3 extends over 15 amino acids. Deletions cut 4 bases from V and 4 bases from J, with 19 bases between. The CDR3 nucleotides are TGCAGCGTTGTGAGGGGGGGAGGACTACTAGAGACCCAGTACTTC. Translating it yields CSVVRGGGLLETQYF.

This clone was detected a few times. The gene calls are TRBV11-2 and TRBJ2-1; 13 nucleotides match TRBD2. Germline V gives CDR1 SGHAT, CDR2 FQNNGV. The CDR3 contains 18 residues. V shed 1 base and J 3 bases; nucleotides not matched to a gene: 6. Written as DNA, the CDR3 is TGTGCCAGCAGCTTAGGGCGGACTAGCGGGAGCTTCTACAATGAGCAGTTCTTC. This encodes CASSLGRTSGSFYNEQFF.

CDR3 loop: CASSENPSGGGETQYF. The CDR3, as DNA: TGTGCCAGCAGTGAAAACCCTAGCGGAGGTGGGGAGACCCAGTACTTC. V and J are TRBV6-1 and TRBJ2-5; 7 nucleotides align to TRBD2. Losses at the gene ends were 2 bases for V and 5 bases for J; bases not matched to a gene: 11. The CDR3 runs 16 residues. Germline CDR1 MNHNS, CDR2 SASEGT.

A few counts support this clone. CDR3 nucleotides: TGTGCCAGTAGTATAGAGACAGGGGCATCTGAAGCTTTCTTT. It is translated as CASSIETGASEAFF. The rearrangement joins TRBV19 to TRBJ1-1; 8 bases map to TRBD1. CDR1 and CDR2 from the germline V gene are LNHDA and SQIVND (reference sequence). The CDR3 length is 14 residues. The V gene end was trimmed by 0 bases and the J gene end by 6 bases; junction bases not matched to a gene: 3. The whole variable domain, filled in from reference TRBV19 and TRBJ1-1, reads DGGITQSPKYLFRKEGQNVTLSCEQNLNHDAMYWYRQDPGQGLRLIYYSQIVNDFQKGDIAEGYSVSREKKESFPLTVTSAQKNPTAFYLCASSIETGASEAFFGQGTRLTVV.

The chain has TRBV7-6 and TRBJ2-7, with 9 nucleotides matching TRBD1. The junction had 2 bases not matched to a gene; V was cut back by 3 bases and J by 5 bases. CDR1 and CDR2 from the germline V gene are SGHVS and FNYEAQ. This CDR3 contains 13 residues. CDR3 loop: CASSLGQGDEQYF. CDR3 DNA: TGTGCCAGCAGCTTGGGACAGGGTGACGAGCAGTACTTC.

This clone was observed a handful of times. This rearrangement joins TRBV10-3 to TRBJ1-1; 7 bases align to TRBD1. The CDR3 length is 15 residues. Germline V lookup: CDR1 ENHRY, CDR2 SYGVKD. The J segment lost 4 bases and the V segment lost 7 bases, leaving 12 bases of the junction unmatched. CDR3 nucleotides: TGTGCCATCACCCCGGAGGGGGCGCAAGGCACTGAAGCTTTCTTT. Amino acids: CAITPEGAQGTEAFF.

The chain links TRBV19 to TRBJ2-5; TRBD1 aligns across 8 bases. J gave up 5 bases and V 1 base, and 3 bases lay outside the gene matches. The CDR3 has 14 amino acids. Germline V gives CDR1 LNHDA, CDR2 SQIVND (reference sequence). The chain's CDR3 is CASSIAGGRETQYF. Here the CDR3 DNA reads TGTGCCAGTAGTATAGCAGGGGGCCGGGAGACCCAGTACTTC.

The chain is built from TRBV6-2 or TRBV6-3 and TRBJ2-7; TRBD2 agrees at 7 bases. Germline V lookup: CDR1 MNHEY, CDR2 SVGEGT. The J segment lost 4 bases and the V segment lost 2 bases, leaving 11 bases of the junction unmatched. CDR3 length: 16 amino acids. CDR3 in amino acids: CASSYPSGTTSYEQYF. The CDR3 DNA follows: TGTGCCAGCAGTTACCCATCCGGGACTACCTCTTACGAGCAGTACTTC.

The V and J genes are TRBV6-2 or TRBV6-3 and TRBJ1-5; maybe TRBD1 (6 bases). V was shortened by 5 bases and J by 4 bases, with 12 bases between the two germline ends. CDR3 length: 14 residues. Germline CDR1 is MNHEY and CDR2 is SVGEGT. In DNA form, the CDR3 reads TGTGCCAGCAGTGGACTTACAGGGAATCAGCCCCAGCATTTT. Its translation: CASSGLTGNQPQHF.

The chain recombines TRBV7-8 with TRBJ2-7; TRBD2 matches 11 bases. V was clipped by 7 bases and J by 0 bases; unmatched bases: 5. Germline V CDR1 and CDR2: SGHVS, FQNEAQ. The CDR3 extends over 15 amino acids. The DNA for the CDR3 is TGTGCCAGCACACGTGGGACTAGCGGCTCCTACGAGCAGTACTTC. The encoded protein is CASTRGTSGSYEQYF. The variable domain in full, completed from reference TRBV7-8 and TRBJ2-7, reads GAGVSQSPRYKVAKRGQDVALRCDPISGHVSLFWYQQALGQGPEFLTYFQNEAQLDKSGLPSDRFFAERPEGSVSTLKIQRTQQEDSAVYLCASTRGTSGSYEQYFGPGTRLTVT.

A note on this clone: Other DNA sequences within the sample encode an identical CDR3. V and J are TRBV6-6 and TRBJ2-7; weak D call: TRBD2 (5 bases). The CDR3 consists of 12 residues. In germline, CDR1 is MNHNY, CDR2 SVGAGI (reference sequence). The ends were cut back, 7 bases at V and 4 bases at J, with 11 bases in the middle. CDR3 amino acids: CASTRSGYEQYF. CDR3 coding DNA: TGTGCCAGCACGAGGAGCGGATACGAGCAGTACTTC.

The chain recombines TRBV4-2 with TRBJ2-5, with TRBD2 as a possible D gene (7 bases). The ends were cut back, 0 bases at V and 3 bases at J, with 17 bases in the middle. Germline V gene data show CDR1 as LGHNA and CDR2 as YNFKEQ. The CDR3 extends over 17 amino acids. The CDR3 bases are TGTGCCAGCAGCCAAGAAGGGGGGCAGGGAGGGGAAGAGACCCAGTACTTC. This sequence encodes CASSQEGGQGGEETQYF.

The chain joins TRBV4-1 to TRBJ2-1; a weak D match, TRBD2 (7 bases). The V gene lost 0 bases and the J gene lost 12 bases, with 21 bases spanning the gap. The CDR3 runs 16 residues. CDR1 is MGHRA and CDR2 is YSYEKL in the germline V gene. The CDR3 nucleotides are TGCGCCAGCAGCCAAGATGGGGGGCGGGAGTCCATCGGGCAGTTCTTC. Translation: CASSQDGGRESIGQFF.

The chain couples TRBV9 to TRBJ1-2; 7 bases agree with TRBD1. Germline CDR1 reads SGDLS; CDR2 reads YYNGEE. Trimming took 3 bases from V and 8 from J; bases not matched to a gene: 13. This CDR3 spans 15 amino acids. CDR3 bases: TGTGCCAGCAGCGCCCAGACAGGGAGAGTTGGAGGCTACACCTTC. Its translation: CASSAQTGRVGGYTF.

This chain joins TRBV9 and TRBJ1-2; 7 bases are shared with TRBD1. The V gene end was trimmed by 0 bases and the J gene end by 3 bases; junction bases not matched to a gene: 5. The CDR3 extends over 15 amino acids. The germline CDR1 and CDR2 sequences are SGDLS and YYNGEE. The CDR3, as DNA: TGTGCCAGCAGCGTAGGTTCAGGGGGTGACTATGGCTACACCTTC. As protein: CASSVGSGGDYGYTF.

The gene calls are TRBV9 and TRBJ2-7, with D possibly matching TRBD2 (6 bases). V was cut by 0 bases and J by 0 bases, with 10 bases left in between. The V gene's germline CDR1 is SGDLS and CDR2 YYNGEE. The CDR3 has 15 amino acids. The CDR3 reads CASSVGGGISYEQYF. The CDR3 DNA is TGTGCCAGCAGCGTAGGAGGAGGGATCTCCTACGAGCAGTACTTC. Looking up the rest from reference TRBV9 and TRBJ2-7 gives the full variable domain: DSGVTQTPKHLITATGQRVTLRCSPRSGDLSVYWYQQSLDQGLQFLIQYYNGEERAKGNILERFSAQQFPDLHSELNLSSLELGDSALYFCASSVGGGISYEQYFGPGTRLTVT.

The chain employs TRBV3-1 (or the pseudogene TRBV3-2) and TRBJ2-3, with 10 positions matching TRBD2. Germline V gives CDR1 LGHDT, CDR2 YNNKEL (reference sequence). The CDR3 is made up of 17 amino acids. Unmatched junction bases numbered 9, after V lost 4 bases and J lost 2 bases. The CDR3 DNA is TGTGCCAGCAGCCGTGACCCCGGGACTAGCGCCACAGATACGCAGTATTTT. The encoded protein is CASSRDPGTSATDTQYF.

This clone appeared once. The chain carries TRBV2 and TRBJ2-7; D is possibly TRBD1 (6 bases). The CDR3 sequence is 14 residues long. V was cut by 6 bases and J by 0 bases, with 12 bases left in between. Germline CDR1 is SNHLY and CDR2 is FYNNEI. The CDR3 DNA reads TGTGCCAGCAGGTCAACAGGGAGCTCCTACGAGCAGTACTTC. It specifies CASRSTGSSYEQYF. The variable domain in full, with the rest retrieved from reference TRBV2 and TRBJ2-7, is EPEVTQTPSHQVTQMGQEVILRCVPISNHLYFYWYRQILGQKVEFLVSFYNNEISEKSEIFDDQFSVERPDGSNFTLKIRSTKLEDSAMYFCASRSTGSSYEQYFGPGTRLTVT.